This T cell receptor beta chain is drawn from a study of T cells in women clearing cervical HPV infection. Study at large: Case blood was drawn when the lesion was first found; control blood after infection became undetectable. Study-level results: Richness plus V gene abundances separated cases from controls with AUC less than 0.9. CIN3+ cases had significantly higher TCR richness than controls; evenness did not differ.

Comment on this clone: Its cognate antigen is unknown.

TCRdb's table, derived via immunoSEQ multiplex PCR, lists solely in-frame clones and lacks some. The sample is made up of 15,000 to 20,000 clones, and the top ten hold about 15% of it. This clonotype originated in a woman aged 18-70 years with a cervical HPV16 infection that either progressed to CIN3+ or cleared (not recorded which). Sequencing was done on a sample of blood buffy coat.

CDR3 loop: CASTSDREIYGYTF. Incomplete CDR3 DNA: TGTGCCAGCACTTCGGACAGAGAAATCTATGGC. The gene calls are TRBV6-2 or TRBV6-3 and TRBJ1-2; tentatively, D is TRBD1 (6 bases). From the germline J gene comes the end of the CDR3, since the read stops 3 residues before it. V lost 7 bases and J 4 bases, leaving 16 bases between the germline ends. The CDR3 totals 14 residues. CDR1 is MNHEY, CDR2 SVGEGT, per germline.